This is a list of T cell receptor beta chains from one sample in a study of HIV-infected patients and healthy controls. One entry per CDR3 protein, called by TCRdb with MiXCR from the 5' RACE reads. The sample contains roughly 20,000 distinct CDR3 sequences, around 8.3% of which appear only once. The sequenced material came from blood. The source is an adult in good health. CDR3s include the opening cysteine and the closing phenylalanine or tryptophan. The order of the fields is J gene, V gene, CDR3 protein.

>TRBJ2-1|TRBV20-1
CSAETSGGELGQFF
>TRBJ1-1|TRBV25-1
CASRPSDRGEAFF
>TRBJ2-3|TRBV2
CASSDRGVGDTQYF
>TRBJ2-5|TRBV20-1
CSARDRDQETQYF
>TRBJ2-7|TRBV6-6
CASSYTTQGEQYF
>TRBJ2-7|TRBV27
CASSPNWDERNEQYF
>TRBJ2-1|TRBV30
CAYIPGVRHEQFF
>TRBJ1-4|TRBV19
CASTPPTKEKLFF
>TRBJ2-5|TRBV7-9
CASSPTQGTDDGETQYF
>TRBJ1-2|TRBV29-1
CSVDGTAYGYTF
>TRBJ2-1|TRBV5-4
CASSPDASYNEQFF
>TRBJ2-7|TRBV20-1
CSACMGLRHEQYF
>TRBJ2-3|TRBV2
CASSPNRADTQYF
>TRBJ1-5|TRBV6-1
CASSPDRYSNQPQHF
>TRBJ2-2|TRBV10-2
CASAPPLAGRDSGTGELFF
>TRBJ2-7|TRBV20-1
CSFLAGNYEQYF
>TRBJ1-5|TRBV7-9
CASSSSRRLSNQPQHF
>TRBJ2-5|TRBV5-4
CASSLGTQETQYF
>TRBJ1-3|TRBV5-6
CASSLPGQGGRNTIYF
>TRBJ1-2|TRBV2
CASSGRDSYYGYTF
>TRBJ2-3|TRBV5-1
CASSWDTSTDTQYF
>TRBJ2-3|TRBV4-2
CASSQRERERTDTQYF
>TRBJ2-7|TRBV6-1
CASSEGGRREQYF
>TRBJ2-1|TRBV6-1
CASSTASGRNWVNEQFF
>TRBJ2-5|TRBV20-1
CSARPEETQYF
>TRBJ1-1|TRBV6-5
CASVTNTEAFF
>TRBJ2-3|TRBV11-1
CASGRPGPRTDTQYF
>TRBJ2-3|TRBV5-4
CASSLSRFTSTDTQYF
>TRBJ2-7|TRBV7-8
CASSSLRFRGLSYEQYF
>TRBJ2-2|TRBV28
CASSLSENTGELFF
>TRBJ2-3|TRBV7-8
CASSLDRWRTDTQYF
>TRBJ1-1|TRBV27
CASSVTGHTEAFF
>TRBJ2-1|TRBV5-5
CASSSGSYNEQFF
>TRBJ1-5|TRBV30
CAWSVGQNQPQHF
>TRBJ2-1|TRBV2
CASLSLPGGEQFF
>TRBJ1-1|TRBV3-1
CASSLRERNTEAFF
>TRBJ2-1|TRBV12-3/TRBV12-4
CASSPPDSPNEQFF
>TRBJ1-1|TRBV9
CASSVANSGDTEAFF
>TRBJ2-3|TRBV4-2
CASSQDLLAYFSTDTQYF
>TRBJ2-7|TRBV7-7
CASSLDGSLRYEQYF
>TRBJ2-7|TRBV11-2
CASSLVPLEQYF
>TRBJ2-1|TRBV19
CASSTSAYNEQFF
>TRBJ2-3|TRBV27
CASSPQTITDTQYF
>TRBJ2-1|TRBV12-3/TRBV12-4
CASSLRSSGTSLGEQFF
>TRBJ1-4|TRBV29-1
CSVGVRDRRTGTNEKLFF
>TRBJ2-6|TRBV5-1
CARVRLSGANVLTF
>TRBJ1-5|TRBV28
CASSFGGRQPQHF
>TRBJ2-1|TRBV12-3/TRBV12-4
CASSPDRGYEQFF
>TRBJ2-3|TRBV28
CASSPIAGGGADTQYF
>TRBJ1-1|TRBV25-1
CASSEGPLREAFF
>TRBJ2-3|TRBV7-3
CASSFRGEGDTQYF
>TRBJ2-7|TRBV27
CASRVYMGTGDYEQYF